The entry below gives a single T cell receptor (beta chain) sequence along with its context. No cognate antigen has been identified for it. Base qualities are not at hand, and no much larger clone is one base apart. These data belong to a study of blood T cell repertoires in COVID-19 (dated by TCRdb to 2020 to 2022). For context, the study as a whole: The collaborator samples originated in the United States, Italy and Spain and spanned the acute and convalescent phases of COVID-19. The material from the prospective study consisted of cDNA or gDNA derived from T cells, B-cell-depleted T cells, or PBMCs. Deeply sampled blood TCRbeta repertoires from subjects exposed to, actively infected with, or recovered from COVID-19 were included in the dataset. A freely available public database, intended as a resource for researchers studying the immune response to SARS-CoV-2, is where the repertoires were released. The samples were drawn from two sources: the first 160 participants of the ongoing ImmuneRACE study, and some 1,300 subjects contributed by 6 global collaborators. The sample metadata nearly always contained a de-identified subject ID, COVID-19 status, age in years and sex. HLA class I and class II types, where available, came from metadata supplied by the sample provider rather than from assay-based typing.

Overall study outcomes, separate from this receptor: How much clinical and demographic metadata was included differed by source and by participant, and the metadata was provided uncurated.

The immunoSEQ Assay, a bias-controlled multiplex PCR, was used to amplify TCRbeta CDR3 regions from genomic DNA. The paper's data handling went like this. The number of nucleated cells in each sample was estimated from the amplification of reference gene primers within the assay. To quantify the absolute abundance of each unique TCRbeta CDR3 rearrangement, sequence reads were collapsed and filtered. Productive Simpson clonality was computed per sample as the square root of Simpson's diversity index over productive rearrangements. In TCRdb, the immuneACCESS table is reduced to in-frame sequences with V and J assigned. These tables do not hold every clone; where another copy was compared, an unresolved V gene accounts for under half, and the others remain unexplained. Clone size and V and J calls were adopted from that table, with D and trimming inferred from the DNA. The sample includes approximately 150,000 clones, with approximately 88% observed a single time. The ten largest make up 25% to 30% of the sample.

The germline V gene encodes CDR1 MDHEN and CDR2 SYDVKM. Deletion took 6 bases off V and 7 bases off J, with a span of 9 bases between the germline ends. The CDR3 starts with the cysteine, ends with the phenylalanine, and has 11 residues. CDR3 DNA is the only sequence kept; it has 33 bases, read in frame from the first base. Collaborating institutions collected whole blood in K2EDTA tubes following their own protocols. For TCRbeta analysis, collaborator samples were shipped as frozen whole blood, as isolated PBMCs, or as DNA extracted from either sample type. Source material: peripheral blood. The sequence links TRBV28 to TRBJ1-1; there is no confident call for the D gene. The sequence was collected from a human donor in a cohort sampled during active COVID-19. Here the CDR3 is given as CASRFRIEAFF. The DNA sequence follows: TGTGCCAGCAGGTTCAGGATTGAAGCTTTCTTT.